This T cell receptor (beta chain) derives from a study of blood T cell repertoires in COVID-19. Study information: Some COVID-19 samples were acute and others convalescent; all came from the United States, Italy and Spain. In each case, the material was cDNA or gDNA derived from T cells, B-cell-depleted T cells, or PBMCs.

Using immunoSEQ multiplex PCR, the repertoire was profiled, and TCRdb retains in-frame clones only, with some absent. The sample has about 40,000 clones, roughly four fifths seen once. V lost 5 bases to trimming and J lost 2 bases, with 25 bases between them. Germline CDR1 WNHNN, CDR2 SYGVQD (reference sequence). CDR3 length: 18 amino acids. The gene calls are TRBV10-1 and TRBJ2-7; no clear D. The sequence came from a human donor with acute or convalescent COVID-19. The donor label of this sample is uncertain. The specimen was peripheral blood. CDR3 nucleotide sequence: TGCGCCAGCAGTACGACACGAGACCCCTTTACCTCTCCCTACGAGCAGTACTTC. Encoded protein: CASSTTRDPFTSPYEQYF.